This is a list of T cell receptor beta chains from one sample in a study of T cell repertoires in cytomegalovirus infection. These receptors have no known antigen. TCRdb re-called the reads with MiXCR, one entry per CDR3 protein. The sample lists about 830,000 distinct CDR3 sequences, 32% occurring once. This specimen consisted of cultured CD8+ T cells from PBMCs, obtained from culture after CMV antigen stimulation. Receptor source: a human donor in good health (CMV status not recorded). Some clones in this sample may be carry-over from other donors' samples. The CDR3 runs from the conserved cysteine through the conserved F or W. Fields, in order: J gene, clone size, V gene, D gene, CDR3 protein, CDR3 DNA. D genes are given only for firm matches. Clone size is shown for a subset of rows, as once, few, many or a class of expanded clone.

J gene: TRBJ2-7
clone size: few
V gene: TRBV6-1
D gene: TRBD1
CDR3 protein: CASSESTGSYEQYF
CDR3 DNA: TGTGCCAGCAGTGAATCGACAGGGAGCTACGAGCAGTACTTC

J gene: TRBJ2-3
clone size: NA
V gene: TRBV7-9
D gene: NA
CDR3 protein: CASTKGGGNGDTQYF
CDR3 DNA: TGTGCCAGCACCAAAGGGGGAGGGAACGGAGATACGCAGTATTTT

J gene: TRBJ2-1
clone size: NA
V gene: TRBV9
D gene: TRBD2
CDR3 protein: CASSTGLKYNEQFF
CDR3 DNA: TGTGCCAGCAGCACGGGACTAAAATACAATGAGCAGTTCTTC

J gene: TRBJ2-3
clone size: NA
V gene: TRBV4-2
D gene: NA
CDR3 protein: CASSQESRGALRDTQYF
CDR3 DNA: TGTGCCAGCAGCCAAGAGTCTCGTGGGGCGCTTAGGGATACGCAGTATTTT

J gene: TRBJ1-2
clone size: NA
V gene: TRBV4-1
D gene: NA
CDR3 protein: CASSQEVAADGYTF
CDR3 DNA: TGCGCCAGCAGCCAAGAAGTGGCGGCAGATGGCTACACCTTC

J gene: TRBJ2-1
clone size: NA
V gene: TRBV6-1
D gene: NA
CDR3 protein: CASSEPERQALYLLSSYNEQFF
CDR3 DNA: TGTGCCAGCAGTGAACCGGAGAGACAAGCCCTCTACTTGCTTAGCTCCTACAATGAGCAGTTCTTC

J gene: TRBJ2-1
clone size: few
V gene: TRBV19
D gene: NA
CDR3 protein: CAIRSGYNEQFF
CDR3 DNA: TGTGCCATCCGGAGCGGCTACAATGAGCAGTTCTTC

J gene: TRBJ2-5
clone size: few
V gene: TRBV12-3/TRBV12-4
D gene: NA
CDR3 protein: CASSLLSSGGGAETQYF
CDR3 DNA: TGTGCCAGCAGTTTGCTGTCCTCAGGGGGAGGAGCGGAGACCCAGTACTTC

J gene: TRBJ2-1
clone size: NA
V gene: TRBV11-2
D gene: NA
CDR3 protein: CASSLVRTRTRDPTSLEQFF
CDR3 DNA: TGTGCCAGCAGCTTAGTAAGGACTCGAACAAGAGACCCGACAAGCCTTGAGCAGTTCTTC

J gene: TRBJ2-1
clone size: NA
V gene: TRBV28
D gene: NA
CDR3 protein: CATTEDQVPYNEQFF
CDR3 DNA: TGTGCCACCACTGAGGATCAGGTCCCCTACAATGAGCAGTTCTTC

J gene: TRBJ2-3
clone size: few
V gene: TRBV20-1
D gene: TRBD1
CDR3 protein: CSAREGTDLSTDTQYF
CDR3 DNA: TGCAGTGCTAGAGAAGGGACAGATTTAAGCACAGATACGCAGTATTTT

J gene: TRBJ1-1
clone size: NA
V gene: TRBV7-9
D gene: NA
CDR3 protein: CASSFPQGEVGDTEAFF
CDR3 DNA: TGTGCCAGCAGCTTCCCGCAGGGCGAGGTGGGGGACACTGAAGCTTTCTTT

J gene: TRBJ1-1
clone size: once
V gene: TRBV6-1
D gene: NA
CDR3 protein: CASSEEDWNTEAFF
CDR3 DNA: TGTGCCAGCAGTGAAGAAGACTGGAACACTGAAGCTTTCTTT

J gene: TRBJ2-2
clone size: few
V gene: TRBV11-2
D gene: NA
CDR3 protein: CASIDRRGELFF
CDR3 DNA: TGTGCCAGCATCGACAGGCGAGGGGAGCTGTTTTTT

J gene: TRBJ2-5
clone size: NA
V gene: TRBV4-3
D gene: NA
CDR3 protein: CASSQDGSGQETQYF
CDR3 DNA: TGCGCCAGCAGCCAAGATGGGAGTGGCCAAGAGACCCAGTACTTC

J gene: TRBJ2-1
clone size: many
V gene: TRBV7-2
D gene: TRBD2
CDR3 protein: CASSPGTTYNEQFF
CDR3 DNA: TGTGCCAGCAGCCCGGGGACTACTTACAATGAGCAGTTCTTC

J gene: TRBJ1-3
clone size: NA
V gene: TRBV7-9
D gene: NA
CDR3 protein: CASSPTQGNTIYF
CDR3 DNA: TGTGCCAGCAGCCCGACCCAGGGGAACACCATATATTTT

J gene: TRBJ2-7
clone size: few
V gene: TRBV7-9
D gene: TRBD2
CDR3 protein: CASSLLLRGTYEQYF
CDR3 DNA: TGTGCCAGCAGCTTACTCCTGCGGGGGACCTACGAGCAGTACTTC

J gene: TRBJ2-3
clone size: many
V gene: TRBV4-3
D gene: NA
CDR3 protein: CASSPRDSTDTQYF
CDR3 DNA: TGCGCCAGCAGCCCGCGGGACTCCACAGATACGCAGTATTTT

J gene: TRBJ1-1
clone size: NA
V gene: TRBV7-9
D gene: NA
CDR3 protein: CASSPPYGFDTEAFF
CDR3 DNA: TGTGCCAGCAGCCCCCCTTACGGTTTTGACACTGAAGCTTTCTTT

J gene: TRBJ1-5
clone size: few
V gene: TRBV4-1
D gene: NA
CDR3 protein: CASSQGEFQPQHF
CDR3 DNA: TGCGCCAGCAGCCAAGGCGAGTTTCAGCCCCAGCATTTT

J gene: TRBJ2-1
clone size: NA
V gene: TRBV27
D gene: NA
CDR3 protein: CASSFNGEQFF
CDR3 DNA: TGTGCCAGCAGTTTTAACGGTGAGCAGTTCTTC

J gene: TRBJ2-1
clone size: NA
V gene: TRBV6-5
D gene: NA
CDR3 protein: CASSYSLLAGYNEQFF
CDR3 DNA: TGTGCCAGCAGTTACTCCTTACTAGCAGGGTACAATGAGCAGTTCTTC

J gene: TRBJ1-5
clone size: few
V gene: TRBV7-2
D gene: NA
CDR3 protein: CASSLAVGGRGQPQHF
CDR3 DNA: TGTGCCAGCAGCTTAGCGGTAGGGGGGAGGGGTCAGCCCCAGCATTTT

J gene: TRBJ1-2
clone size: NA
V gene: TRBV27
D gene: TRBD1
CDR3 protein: CASSTEDRGSGGYTF
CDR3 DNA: TGTGCCAGCAGTACCGAGGACAGGGGGTCGGGAGGCTACACCTTC

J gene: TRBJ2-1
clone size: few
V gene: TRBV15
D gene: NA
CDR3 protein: CATSRGQINHQFF
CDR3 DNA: TGTGCCACCAGCAGAGGACAGATCAACCATCAATTCTTC

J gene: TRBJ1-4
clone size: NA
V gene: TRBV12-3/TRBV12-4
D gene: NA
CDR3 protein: CASSSGLGNEKLFF
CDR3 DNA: TGTGCCAGCAGTTCCGGCCTAGGGAATGAAAAACTGTTTTTT

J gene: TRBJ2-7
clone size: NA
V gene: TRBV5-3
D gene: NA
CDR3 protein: CACRVRTYEQYF
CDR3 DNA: TGTGCCTGCAGAGTCAGGACCTACGAGCAGTACTTC

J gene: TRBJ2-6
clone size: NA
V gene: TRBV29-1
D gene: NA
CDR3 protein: CSVGVGAGANVLTF
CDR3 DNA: TGCAGCGTTGGAGTAGGGGCTGGGGCCAACGTCCTGACTTTC

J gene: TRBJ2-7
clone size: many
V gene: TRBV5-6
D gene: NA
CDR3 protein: CASSFSGRTFGYEQYF
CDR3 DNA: TGTGCCAGCAGCTTCTCCGGACGGACTTTTGGCTACGAGCAGTACTTC

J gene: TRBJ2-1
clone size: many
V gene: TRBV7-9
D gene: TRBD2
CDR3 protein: CASSASGGAFYNEQFF
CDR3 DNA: TGTGCCAGCAGCGCTAGCGGGGGGGCCTTCTACAATGAGCAGTTCTTC

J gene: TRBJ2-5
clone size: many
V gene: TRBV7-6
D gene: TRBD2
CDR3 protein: CASSNRGVQSETQYF
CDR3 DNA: TGTGCCAGCAGCAATCGGGGGGTACAGTCAGAGACCCAGTACTTC

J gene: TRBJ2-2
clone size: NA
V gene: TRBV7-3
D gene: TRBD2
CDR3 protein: CASSSSGGAWTGELFF
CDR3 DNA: TGTGCCAGCAGCTCTAGCGGGGGGGCCTGGACCGGGGAGCTGTTTTTT

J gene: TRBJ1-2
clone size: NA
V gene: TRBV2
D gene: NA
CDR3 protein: CASSRTPNYGYTF
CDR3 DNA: TGTGCCAGCTCGCGGACGCCGAACTATGGCTACACCTTC

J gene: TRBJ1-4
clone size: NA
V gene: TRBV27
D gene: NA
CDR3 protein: CASSPRVAREKLFF
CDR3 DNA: TGTGCCAGCAGTCCCCGGGTCGCGAGGGAAAAACTGTTTTTT

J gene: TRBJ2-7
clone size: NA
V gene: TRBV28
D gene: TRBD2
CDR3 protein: CASSSLLAPFPSGDSYEQYF
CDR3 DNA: TGTGCCAGCAGTTCTCTTCTTGCTCCATTTCCTAGCGGGGACTCCTACGAGCAGTACTTC

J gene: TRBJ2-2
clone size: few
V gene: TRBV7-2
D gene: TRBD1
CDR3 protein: CASSLYTGGRTGELFF
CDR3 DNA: TGTGCCAGCAGCTTATATACAGGGGGTCGGACCGGGGAGCTGTTTTTT

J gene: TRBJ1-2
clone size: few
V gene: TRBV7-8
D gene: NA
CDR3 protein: CASSLDREGGYTF
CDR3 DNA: TGTGCCAGCAGCTTAGACAGGGAGGGTGGCTACACCTTC

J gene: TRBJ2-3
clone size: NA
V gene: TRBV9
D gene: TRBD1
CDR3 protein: CASSVEGTGSTDTQYF
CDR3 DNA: TGTGCCAGCAGCGTAGAGGGGACAGGGAGCACAGATACGCAGTATTTT

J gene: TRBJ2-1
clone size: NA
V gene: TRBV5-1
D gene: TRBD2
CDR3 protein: CASSFGLAGRDEQFF
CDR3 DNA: TGCGCCAGCAGCTTCGGACTAGCGGGGAGGGATGAGCAGTTCTTC

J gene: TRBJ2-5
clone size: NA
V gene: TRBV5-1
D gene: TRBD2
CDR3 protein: CASSPGGLDQETQYF
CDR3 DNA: TGCGCCAGCAGCCCCGGGGGACTAGACCAAGAGACCCAGTACTTC

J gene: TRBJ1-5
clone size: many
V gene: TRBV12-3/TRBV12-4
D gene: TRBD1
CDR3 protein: CASSRTGINQPQHF
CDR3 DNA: TGTGCCAGCAGTCGGACAGGAATCAATCAGCCCCAGCATTTT

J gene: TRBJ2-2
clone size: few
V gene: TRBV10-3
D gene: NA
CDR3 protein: CAISRDTGELFF
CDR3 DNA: TGTGCCATCAGTAGGGACACCGGGGAGCTGTTTTTT

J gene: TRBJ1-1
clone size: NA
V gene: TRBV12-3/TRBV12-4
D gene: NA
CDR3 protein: CASSPGYEAFF
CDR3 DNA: TGTGCCAGCAGTCCGGGGTATGAAGCTTTCTTT

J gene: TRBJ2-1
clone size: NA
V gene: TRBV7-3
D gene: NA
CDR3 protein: CASSPTGIGYNEQFF
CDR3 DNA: TGTGCCAGCAGCCCCACAGGGATCGGGTACAATGAGCAGTTCTTC

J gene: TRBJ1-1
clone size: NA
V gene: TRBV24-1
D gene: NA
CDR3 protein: CATSDGRTEAIF
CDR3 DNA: TGTGCCACCAGTGATGGGCGAACTGAAGCTATCTTT

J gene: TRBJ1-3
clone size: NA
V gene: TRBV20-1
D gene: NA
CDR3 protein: CSASRPLMQGNTIYF
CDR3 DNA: TGCAGTGCTAGCAGACCTTTAATGCAGGGAAACACCATATATTTT

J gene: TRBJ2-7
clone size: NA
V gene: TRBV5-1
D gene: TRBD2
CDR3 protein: CASSFRRGSSYEQYF
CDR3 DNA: TGCGCCAGCAGCTTCAGGCGGGGGAGCTCCTACGAGCAGTACTTC

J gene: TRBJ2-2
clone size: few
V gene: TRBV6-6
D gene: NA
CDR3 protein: CASILGHPANTGELFF
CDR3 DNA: TGTGCCAGCATCCTCGGTCACCCTGCGAACACCGGGGAGCTGTTTTTT

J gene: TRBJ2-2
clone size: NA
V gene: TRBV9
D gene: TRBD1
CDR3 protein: CASSVNPGQEILTGELFF
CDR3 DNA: TGTGCCAGCAGCGTAAATCCGGGACAGGAGATTCTAACTGGGGAGCTGTTTTTT

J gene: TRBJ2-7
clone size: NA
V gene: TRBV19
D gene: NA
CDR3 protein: CASSMASGTYEQYF
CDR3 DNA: TGTGCCAGTAGTATGGCATCTGGTACCTACGAGCAGTACTTC

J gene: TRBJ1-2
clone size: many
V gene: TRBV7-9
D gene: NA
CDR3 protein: CASSTALGASYGYTF
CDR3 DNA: TGTGCCAGCAGCACCGCCCTTGGAGCTAGCTATGGCTACACCTTC

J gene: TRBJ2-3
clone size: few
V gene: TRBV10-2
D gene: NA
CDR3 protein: CASSERGLPRTDTQYF
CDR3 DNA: TGCGCCAGCAGTGAACGAGGGCTCCCCCGCACAGATACGCAGTATTTT

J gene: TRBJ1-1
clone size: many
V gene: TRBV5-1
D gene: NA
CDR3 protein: CASSLVPGREMNTEAFF
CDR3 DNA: TGCGCCAGCAGCTTGGTTCCAGGGAGGGAGATGAACACTGAAGCTTTCTTT

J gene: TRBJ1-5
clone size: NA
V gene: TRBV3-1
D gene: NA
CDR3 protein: CASSQGGGGQPQHF
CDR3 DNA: TGTGCCAGCAGCCAAGGAGGGGGGGGTCAGCCCCAGCATTTT

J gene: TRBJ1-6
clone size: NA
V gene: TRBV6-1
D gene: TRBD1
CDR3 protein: CASSNRGPGSPLHF
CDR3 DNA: TGTGCCAGCAGTAACAGGGGGCCGGGTTCACCCCTCCACTTT

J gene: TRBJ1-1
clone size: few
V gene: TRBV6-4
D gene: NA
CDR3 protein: CASPRDTLNTEAFF
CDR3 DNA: TGTGCCAGCCCCCGGGACACCCTGAACACTGAAGCTTTCTTT

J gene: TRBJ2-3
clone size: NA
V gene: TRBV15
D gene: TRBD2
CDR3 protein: CATSRGVLKLAAMHTDTQYF
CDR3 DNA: TGTGCCACCAGCAGAGGGGTCCTGAAACTAGCGGCGATGCACACAGATACGCAGTATTTT